These T cell receptor beta chains were read from a single sample in a study of T cell clonotyping in hematopoietic cell transplantation. Data came from immunoSEQ multiplex PCR; TCRdb stores just in-frame clones and leaves some out. The sample shows tens of thousands of clones, approximately 95% of them seen only once. Material: peripheral blood mononuclear cells. Receptors originate from a young man in good health. Some clones in this sample may be carry-over from other donors' samples. Both conserved end residues are part of each CDR3. Each record gives: V gene, D gene, J gene, clone size, CDR3 DNA, CDR3 protein. The D gene is left open where the match is weak. Some rows mark clone size as missing; the rest say once, few, many or name a class of expanded clone.

TRBV6-5	-	TRBJ2-2	-	TGTGCCAGCAGTTACCGGACAGTTAACACCGGGGAGCTGTTTTTT	CASSYRTVNTGELFF
TRBV4-1	-	TRBJ1-5	-	TGCGCCAGCAGCCAAGATTCAGTCCCTAGGAGCAATCAGCCCCAGCATTTT	CASSQDSVPRSNQPQHF
TRBV4-1	TRBD2	TRBJ2-7	-	TGCGCCAGCAGGCTGGGACTAGCGGGGGGGAGCGAGCAGTACTTC	CASRLGLAGGSEQYF
TRBV6-6	-	TRBJ1-1	once	TGTGCCAGCAGTTATCTGCAGGGAGGGGGGAGCACTGAAGCTTTCTTT	CASSYLQGGGSTEAFF
TRBV30	TRBD1	TRBJ1-3	-	TGTGCCTGGAGTGTAGGGACAGGAGGAAACACCATATATTTT	CAWSVGTGGNTIYF
TRBV19	TRBD1	TRBJ2-1	-	TGTGCCAGTAGTATGACCAGGCCTCGCGACAGGGCAAGGGGGTCCTACAATGAGCAGTTCTTC	CASSMTRPRDRARGSYNEQFF
TRBV9	TRBD1	TRBJ1-4	-	TGTGCCAGCAGCCCCCTCGGGGGGACAGGGGAGAAACTGTTTTTT	CASSPLGGTGEKLFF
TRBV19	TRBD1	TRBJ2-2	-	TGTGCCAGTAGTGACAGGGGGAACACCGGGGAGCTGTTTTTT	CASSDRGNTGELFF
TRBV19	-	TRBJ2-7	once	TGTGCCAGTAGTCTCAACAGGGATTACGAGCAGTACTTC	CASSLNRDYEQYF
TRBV11-2	-	TRBJ2-1	-	TGTGCCAGCAGCTCCCGAGCGAGCTCCTACAATGAGCAGTTCTTC	CASSSRASSYNEQFF
TRBV29-1	TRBD1	TRBJ2-7	once	TGCAGCGTCGCCTATTGGACAGGGGAAGGCTCCTACGAGCAGTACTTC	CSVAYWTGEGSYEQYF
TRBV10-3	TRBD1	TRBJ1-3	once	TGTGCCATCAGGGCGGACAGGGGTGTTGGAAACACCATATATTTT	CAIRADRGVGNTIYF
TRBV2	TRBD2	TRBJ2-1	-	TGTGCCAGCAGTGAAGCGCTTCGGGGGGGGAACCCGCAGTTCTTC	CASSEALRGGNPQFF
TRBV18	TRBD1	TRBJ2-5	-	TGTGCCAGCTCACCGGCTCGGGCAGGGGGCCAAGAGACCCAGTACTTC	CASSPARAGGQETQYF
TRBV5-6	TRBD1	TRBJ1-2	-	TGTGCCAGCAGCTTGGGGACAGGGGGCGCGTACTATGGCTACACCTTC	CASSLGTGGAYYGYTF
TRBV4-1	-	TRBJ1-1	-	TGCGCCAGCAGCCAAGCAGGGTACACTGAAGCTTTCTTT	CASSQAGYTEAFF
TRBV11-1	TRBD2	TRBJ2-5	once	TGTGCCAGCAGCCCAAGCGGGGGGGCCTTTCTTCGGGAGACCCAGTACTTC	CASSPSGGAFLRETQYF
TRBV4-1	-	TRBJ1-5	once	TGCGCCAGCAGCCAAGATCATGGAGGGAATCAGCCCCAGCATTTT	CASSQDHGGNQPQHF
TRBV10-2	TRBD1	TRBJ1-2	-	TGCGCCAGCAGTCCCGACAGGGGAGAAATCTATGGCTACACCTTC	CASSPDRGEIYGYTF
TRBV6-5	-	TRBJ1-6	-	TGTGCCAGCAGTTACTTACAAAACCGACCCCTCCACTTT	CASSYLQNRPLHF
TRBV4-1	-	TRBJ1-5	-	TGCGCCAGCAGCCATGAAGGTAGGGCCCAGCCCCAGCATTTT	CASSHEGRAQPQHF
TRBV2	TRBD2	TRBJ2-7	-	TGTGCCAGCAGTGGTCGGCGGGGGGGCTACGAGCAGTACTTC	CASSGRRGGYEQYF
TRBV6-5	TRBD1	TRBJ1-5	-	TGTGCCAGCAGGGGGACAGGCAAGAATCAGCCCCAGCATTTT	CASRGTGKNQPQHF
TRBV5-8	-	TRBJ1-5	-	TGTGCCAGCAGCCAGATGACAGTGCCCAATCAGCCCCAGCATTTT	CASSQMTVPNQPQHF